This T cell receptor (beta chain) was identified during a study of cytomegalovirus exposure and HLA in healthy donors. Study-wide context: A later analysis reported the same platform for the 110 or so validation repertoires and the 500 to 750 first-cohort repertoires.

Study results and caveats: Testing in vitro showed three CMV-associated chains specific for CMV antigens. 164 TCR beta chains were listed as cytomegalovirus-associated.

Here immunoSEQ multiplex PCR was the method, and the copy in TCRdb shows in-frame clones only, minus some. The sample has about 44,000 clones; under 95% are singletons. To note about this clone: Antigen unknown.

The length of the CDR3 is 14 residues. Trimming shortened V by 1 base and J by 0 bases, and 6 bases separated the two germline ends. The germline V gene encodes CDR1 SEHNR and CDR2 FQNEAQ (reference sequence). The receptor was derived from a woman between 18 and 29 years old in good health and CMV-seronegative. Sequenced input: PBMCs. The rearrangement joins TRBV7-9 to TRBJ2-5, with D perhaps matching TRBD2 (6 bases). The CDR3 is CASSLGDYQETQYF. The CDR3, as DNA: TGTGCCAGCAGCTTAGGGGACTACCAAGAGACCCAGTACTTC.